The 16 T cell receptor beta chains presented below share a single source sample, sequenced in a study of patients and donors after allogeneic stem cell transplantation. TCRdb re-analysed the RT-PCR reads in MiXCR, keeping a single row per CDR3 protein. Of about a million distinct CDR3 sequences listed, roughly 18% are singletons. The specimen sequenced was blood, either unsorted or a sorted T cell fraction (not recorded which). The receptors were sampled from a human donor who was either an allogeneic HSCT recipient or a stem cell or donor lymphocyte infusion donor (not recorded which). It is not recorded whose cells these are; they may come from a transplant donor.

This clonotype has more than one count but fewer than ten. The CDR3 DNA reads as TGTGCCAGCAGCTTCCGACAGGGGGATACCTACGAGCAGTACTTC. As protein: CASSFRQGDTYEQYF. The J gene is TRBJ2-7, the V gene TRBV7-9; 9 nucleotides align to TRBD1. This CDR3 is built from 15 residues. Trimming removed 3 bases from V and 2 bases from J; junction bases left unmatched: 5. From germline, CDR1 is SEHNR and CDR2 FQNEAQ (reference sequence).

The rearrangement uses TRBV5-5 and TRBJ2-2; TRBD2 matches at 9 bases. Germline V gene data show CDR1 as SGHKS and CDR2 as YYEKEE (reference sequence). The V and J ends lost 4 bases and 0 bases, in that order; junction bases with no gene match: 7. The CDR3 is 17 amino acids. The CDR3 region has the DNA TGTGCCAGCAGCCCTGGGGTAGCGGGAGCGAACACCGGGGAGCTGTTTTTT. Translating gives CASSPGVAGANTGELFF.

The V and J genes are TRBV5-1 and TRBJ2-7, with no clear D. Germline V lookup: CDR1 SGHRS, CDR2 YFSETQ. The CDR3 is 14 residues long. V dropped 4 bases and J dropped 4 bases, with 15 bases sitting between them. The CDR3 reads CASSPDRWEYEQYF. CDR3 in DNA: TGCGCCAGCAGCCCGGACCGGTGGGAATACGAGCAGTACTTC.

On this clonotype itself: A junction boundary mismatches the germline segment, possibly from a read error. The CDR3 loop is CSASRTVAGVSSF. CDR3 sequence (DNA): TGCAGTGCTAGTCGAACGGTAGCGGGGGTTAGCTCGTTT. The chain employs TRBV20-1 and TRBJ2-7, with 9 bases that match TRBD2. CDR1 and CDR2 from the germline V gene are DFQATT and SNEGSKA (reference sequence). The CDR3 loop spans 13 amino acids.

CDR3 region: CASQGLRYNEQFF. DNA for the CDR3: TGCGCCAGCCAAGGGCTGCGCTACAATGAGCAGTTCTTC. This chain joins TRBV4-1 and TRBJ2-1; D remains unclear. Germline V gives CDR1 MGHRA, CDR2 YSYEKL. This CDR3 contains 13 residues. V was clipped by 8 bases and J by 3 bases, with 11 bases between them.

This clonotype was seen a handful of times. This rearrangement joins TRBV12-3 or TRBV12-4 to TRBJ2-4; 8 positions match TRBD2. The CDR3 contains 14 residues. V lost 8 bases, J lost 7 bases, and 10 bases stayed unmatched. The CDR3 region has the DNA TGTGCCAGCTCCCCGGGGGGGGGACGGAACATTCAGTACTTC. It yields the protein CASSPGGGRNIQYF.

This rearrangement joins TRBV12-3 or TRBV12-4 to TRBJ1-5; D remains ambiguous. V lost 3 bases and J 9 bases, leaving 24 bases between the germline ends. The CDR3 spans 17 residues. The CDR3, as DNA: TGTGCCAGCAGTTTTAAACAGCGACAAGGGTTCCAACGGCCCCAGCATTTT. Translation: CASSFKQRQGFQRPQHF.

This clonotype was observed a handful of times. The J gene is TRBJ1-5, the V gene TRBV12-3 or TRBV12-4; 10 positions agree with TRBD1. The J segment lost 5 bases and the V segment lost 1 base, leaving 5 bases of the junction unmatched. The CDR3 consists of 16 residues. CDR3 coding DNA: TGTGCCAGCAGTTTAGGGACAGGGGGTGATTATCAGCCCCAGCATTTT. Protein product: CASSLGTGGDYQPQHF.

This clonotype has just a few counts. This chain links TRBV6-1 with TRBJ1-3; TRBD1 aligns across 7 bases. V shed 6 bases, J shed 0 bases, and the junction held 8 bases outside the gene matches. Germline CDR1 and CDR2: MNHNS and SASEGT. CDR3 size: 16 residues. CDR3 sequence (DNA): TGTGCCAGCAGACCCGGACAGGCTTCCTCTGGAAACACCATATATTTT. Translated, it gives CASRPGQASSGNTIYF.

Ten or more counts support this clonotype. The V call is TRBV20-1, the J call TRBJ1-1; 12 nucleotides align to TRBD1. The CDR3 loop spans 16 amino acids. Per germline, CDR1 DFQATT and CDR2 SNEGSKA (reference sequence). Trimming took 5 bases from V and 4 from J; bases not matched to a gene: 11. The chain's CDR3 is CSARTGTGGGGTEAFF. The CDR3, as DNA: TGCAGTGCTCGGACCGGGACAGGGGGCGGGGGCACTGAAGCTTTCTTT.

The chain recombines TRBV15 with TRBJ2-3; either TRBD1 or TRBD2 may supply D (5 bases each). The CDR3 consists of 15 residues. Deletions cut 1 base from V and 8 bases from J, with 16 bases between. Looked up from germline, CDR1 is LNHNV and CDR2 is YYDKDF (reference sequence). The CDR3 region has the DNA TGTGCCACCAGCAGAGGAGGCTCCGGGGCAGCTACGCAGTATTTT. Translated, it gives CATSRGGSGAATQYF.

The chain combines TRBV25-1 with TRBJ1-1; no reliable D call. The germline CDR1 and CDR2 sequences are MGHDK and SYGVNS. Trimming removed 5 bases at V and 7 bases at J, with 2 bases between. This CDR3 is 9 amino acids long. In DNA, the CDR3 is TGTGCCAGCAGTTGTGAAGCTTTCTTT. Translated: CASSCEAFF. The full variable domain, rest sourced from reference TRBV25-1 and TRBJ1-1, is EADIYQTPRYLVIGTGKKITLECSQTMGHDKMYWYQQDPGMELHLIHYSYGVNSTEKGDLSSESTVSRIRTEHFPLTLESARPSHTSQYLCASSCEAFFGQGTRLTVV.

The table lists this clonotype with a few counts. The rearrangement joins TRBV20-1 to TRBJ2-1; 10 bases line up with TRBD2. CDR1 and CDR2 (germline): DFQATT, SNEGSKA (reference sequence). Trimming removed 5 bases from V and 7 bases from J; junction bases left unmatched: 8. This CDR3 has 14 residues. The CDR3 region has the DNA TGCAGTGCTCACAGCGGGAGGGTTGGTAATGAGCAGTTCTTC. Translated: CSAHSGRVGNEQFF.

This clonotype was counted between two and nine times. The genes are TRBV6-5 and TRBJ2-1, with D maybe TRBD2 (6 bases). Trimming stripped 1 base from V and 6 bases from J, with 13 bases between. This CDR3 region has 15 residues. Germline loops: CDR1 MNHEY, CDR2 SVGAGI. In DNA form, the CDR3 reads TGTGCCAGCAGTTACTGGGGGGAAGGGTTCAATGAGCAGTTCTTC. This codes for CASSYWGEGFNEQFF.

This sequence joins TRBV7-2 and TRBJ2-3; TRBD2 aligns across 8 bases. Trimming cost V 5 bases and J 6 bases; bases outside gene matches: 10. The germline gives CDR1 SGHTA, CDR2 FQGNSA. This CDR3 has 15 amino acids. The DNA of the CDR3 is TGTGCCAGCAGCGGTGGGCGGGGGGACGCGGATACGCAGTATTTT. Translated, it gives CASSGGRGDADTQYF.

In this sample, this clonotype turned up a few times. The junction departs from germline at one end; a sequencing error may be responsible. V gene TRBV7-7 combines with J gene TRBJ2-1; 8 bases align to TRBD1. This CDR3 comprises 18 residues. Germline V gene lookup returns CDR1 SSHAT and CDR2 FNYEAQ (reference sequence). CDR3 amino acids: CASSLGGPDRGTYNEQFF. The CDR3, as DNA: TGTGCTAGCAGCTTAGGGGGGCCCGACAGGGGCACCTACAATGAGCAGTTCTTC.